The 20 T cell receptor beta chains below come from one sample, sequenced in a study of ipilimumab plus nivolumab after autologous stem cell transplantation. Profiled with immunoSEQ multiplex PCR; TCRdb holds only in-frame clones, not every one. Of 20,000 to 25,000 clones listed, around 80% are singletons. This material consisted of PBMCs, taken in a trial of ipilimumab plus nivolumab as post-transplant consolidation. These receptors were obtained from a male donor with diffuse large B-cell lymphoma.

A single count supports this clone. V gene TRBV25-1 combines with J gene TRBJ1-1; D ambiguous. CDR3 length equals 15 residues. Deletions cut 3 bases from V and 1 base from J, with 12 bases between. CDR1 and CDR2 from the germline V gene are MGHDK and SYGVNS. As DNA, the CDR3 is TGTGCCAGCAGTGATACACACAAAAGGAACACTGAAGCTTTCTTT. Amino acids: CASSDTHKRNTEAFF.

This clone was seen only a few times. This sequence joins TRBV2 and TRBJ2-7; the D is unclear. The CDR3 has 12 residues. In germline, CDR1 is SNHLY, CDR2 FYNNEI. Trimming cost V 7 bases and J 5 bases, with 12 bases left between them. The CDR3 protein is CASKETPNEQYF. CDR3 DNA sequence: TGTGCCAGCAAGGAGACTCCGAACGAGCAGTACTTC.

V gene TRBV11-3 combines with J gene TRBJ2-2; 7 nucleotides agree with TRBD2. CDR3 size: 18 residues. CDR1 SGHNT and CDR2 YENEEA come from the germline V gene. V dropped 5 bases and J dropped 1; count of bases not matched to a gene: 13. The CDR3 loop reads CASSRGVGGVLNTGELFF. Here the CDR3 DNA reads TGTGCCAGCAGCCGGGGTGTTGGGGGGGTCTTGAACACCGGGGAGCTGTTTTTT.

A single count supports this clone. CDR3 amino acids: CAWRGYSKSSYEQYF. The CDR3 DNA reads as TGTGCCTGGAGGGGGTACAGCAAGTCATCCTACGAGCAGTACTTC. The chain uses TRBV30 and TRBJ2-7; no clear D gene. This CDR3 is built from 15 residues. The germline V gene has CDR1 GTSNPN and CDR2 SVGIG (reference sequence). The V gene lost 3 bases and the J gene lost 1 base, with 16 bases spanning the gap.

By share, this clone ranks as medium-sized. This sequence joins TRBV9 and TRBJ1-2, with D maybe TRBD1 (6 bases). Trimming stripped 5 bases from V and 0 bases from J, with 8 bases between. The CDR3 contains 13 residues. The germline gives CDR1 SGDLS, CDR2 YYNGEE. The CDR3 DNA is TGTGCCAGCAGGGACAGAACTAACTATGGCTACACCTTC. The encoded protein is CASRDRTNYGYTF.

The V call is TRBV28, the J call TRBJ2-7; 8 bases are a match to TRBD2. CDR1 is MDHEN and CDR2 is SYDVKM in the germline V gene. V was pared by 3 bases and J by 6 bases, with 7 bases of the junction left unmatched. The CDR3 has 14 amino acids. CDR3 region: CASSLLGGASEQYF. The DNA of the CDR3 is TGTGCCAGCAGTTTGCTCGGGGGGGCATCCGAGCAGTACTTC.

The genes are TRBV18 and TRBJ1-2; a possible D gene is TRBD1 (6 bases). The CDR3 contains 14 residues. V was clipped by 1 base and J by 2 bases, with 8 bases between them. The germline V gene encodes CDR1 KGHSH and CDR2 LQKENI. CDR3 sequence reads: CASSPQGQNYGYTF. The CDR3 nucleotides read TGTGCCAGCTCACCACAGGGACAAAACTATGGCTACACCTTC.

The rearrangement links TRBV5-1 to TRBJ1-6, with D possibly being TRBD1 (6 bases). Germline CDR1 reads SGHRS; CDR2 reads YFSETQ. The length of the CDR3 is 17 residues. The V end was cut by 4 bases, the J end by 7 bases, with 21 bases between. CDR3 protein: CASSPVETRGRNSPLHF. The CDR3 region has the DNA TGCGCCAGCAGCCCCGTAGAGACCCGGGGGCGGAATTCACCCCTCCACTTT.

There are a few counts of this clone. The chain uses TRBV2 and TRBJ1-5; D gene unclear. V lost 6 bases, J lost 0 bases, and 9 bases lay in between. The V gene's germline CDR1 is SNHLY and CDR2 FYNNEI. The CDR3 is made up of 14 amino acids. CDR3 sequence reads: CASRPNYSNQPQHF. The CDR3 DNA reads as TGTGCCAGCAGACCCAATTATAGCAATCAGCCCCAGCATTTT.

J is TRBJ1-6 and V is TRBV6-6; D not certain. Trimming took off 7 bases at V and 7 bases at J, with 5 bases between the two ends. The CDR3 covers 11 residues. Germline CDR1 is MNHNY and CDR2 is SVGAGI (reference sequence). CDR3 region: CASTSNSPLHF. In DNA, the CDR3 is TGTGCCAGCACCTCCAATTCACCCCTCCACTTT.

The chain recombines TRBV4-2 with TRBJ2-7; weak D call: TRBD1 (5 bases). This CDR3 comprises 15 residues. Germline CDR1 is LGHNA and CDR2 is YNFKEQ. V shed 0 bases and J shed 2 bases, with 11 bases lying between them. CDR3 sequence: CASSQDRTGAYEQYF. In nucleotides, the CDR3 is TGTGCCAGCAGCCAAGATAGAACAGGAGCCTACGAGCAGTACTTC.

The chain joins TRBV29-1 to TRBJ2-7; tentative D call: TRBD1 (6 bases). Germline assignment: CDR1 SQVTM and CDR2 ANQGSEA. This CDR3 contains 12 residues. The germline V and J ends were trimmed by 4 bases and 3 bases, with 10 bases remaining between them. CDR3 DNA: TGCAGCGTTGGGACAGCTTACTACGAGCAGTACTTC. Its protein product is CSVGTAYYEQYF.

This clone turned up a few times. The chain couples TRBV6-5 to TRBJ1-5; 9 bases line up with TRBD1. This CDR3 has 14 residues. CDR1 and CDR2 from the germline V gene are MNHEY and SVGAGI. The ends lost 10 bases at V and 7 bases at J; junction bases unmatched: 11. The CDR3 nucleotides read TGTGCCACCTCGTTCGGACAGGGGTACCAGCCCCAGCATTTT. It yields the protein CATSFGQGYQPQHF.

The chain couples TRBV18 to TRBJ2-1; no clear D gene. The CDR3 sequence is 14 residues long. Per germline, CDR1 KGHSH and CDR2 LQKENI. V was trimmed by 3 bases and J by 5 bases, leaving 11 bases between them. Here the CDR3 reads CASSPSGKNNEQFF. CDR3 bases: TGTGCCAGCTCACCGTCCGGCAAGAACAATGAGCAGTTCTTC. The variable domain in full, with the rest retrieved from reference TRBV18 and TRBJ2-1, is NAGVMQNPRHLVRRRGQEARLRCSPMKGHSHVYWYRQLPEEGLKFMVYLQKENIIDESGMPKERFSAEFPKEGPSILRIQQVVRGDSAAYFCASSPSGKNNEQFFGPGTRLTVL.

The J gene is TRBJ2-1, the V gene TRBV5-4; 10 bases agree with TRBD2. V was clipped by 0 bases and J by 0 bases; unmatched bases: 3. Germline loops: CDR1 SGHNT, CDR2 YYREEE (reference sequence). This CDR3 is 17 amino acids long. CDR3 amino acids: CASSLAERGGSYNEQFF. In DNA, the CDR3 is TGTGCCAGCAGCTTGGCCGAGCGGGGGGGCTCCTACAATGAGCAGTTCTTC.

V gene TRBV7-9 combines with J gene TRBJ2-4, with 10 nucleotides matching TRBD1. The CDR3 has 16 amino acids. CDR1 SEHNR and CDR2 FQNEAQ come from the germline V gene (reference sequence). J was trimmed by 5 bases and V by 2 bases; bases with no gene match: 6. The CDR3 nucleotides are TGTGCCAGCAGCTTACAAGTCGGGACAGGGGAAAACATTCAGTACTTC. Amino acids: CASSLQVGTGENIQYF.

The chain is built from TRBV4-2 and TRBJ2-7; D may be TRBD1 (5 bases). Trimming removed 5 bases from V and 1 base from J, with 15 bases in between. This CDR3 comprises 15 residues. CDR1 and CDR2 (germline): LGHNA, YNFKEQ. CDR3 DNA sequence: TGTGCCAGCAGCATAGCAGCAGGGATATCCTACGAGCAGTACTTC. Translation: CASSIAAGISYEQYF.

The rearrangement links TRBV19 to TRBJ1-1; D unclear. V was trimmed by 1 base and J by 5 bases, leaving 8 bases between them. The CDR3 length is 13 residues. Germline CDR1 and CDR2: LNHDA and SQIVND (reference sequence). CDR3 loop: CASSIGSRTEAFF. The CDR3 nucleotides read TGTGCCAGTAGTATAGGGTCGAGGACTGAAGCTTTCTTT.

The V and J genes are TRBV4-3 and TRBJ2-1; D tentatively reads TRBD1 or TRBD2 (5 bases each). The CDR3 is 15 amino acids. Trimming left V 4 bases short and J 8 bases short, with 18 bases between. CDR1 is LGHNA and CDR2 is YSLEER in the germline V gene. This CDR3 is CASSPRGPAGHEQFF. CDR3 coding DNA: TGCGCCAGCAGCCCAAGGGGACCTGCAGGGCATGAGCAGTTCTTC.

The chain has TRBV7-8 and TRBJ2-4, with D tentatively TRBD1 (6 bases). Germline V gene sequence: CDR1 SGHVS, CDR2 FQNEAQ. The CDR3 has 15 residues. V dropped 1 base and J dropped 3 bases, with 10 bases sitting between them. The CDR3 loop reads CASSLEGVGKNIQYF. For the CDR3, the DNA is TGTGCCAGCAGCTTAGAGGGGGTGGGCAAAAACATTCAGTACTTC.